This TCR beta chain was profiled in a study of blood T cell repertoires in COVID-19. Study-level background: Researchers got acute and convalescent COVID-19 samples from the United States, Italy and Spain. Nucleic acid was either cDNA or gDNA, and it came from T cells, B-cell-depleted T cells, or PBMCs.

Repertoires were generated with immunoSEQ multiplex PCR, while TCRdb's copy carries only in-frame clones and drops some. The repertoire holds about 60,000 clones, with around 80% as singletons. CDR1 SEHNR and CDR2 FQNEAQ come from the germline V gene (reference sequence). This CDR3 spans 15 amino acids. V lost 5 bases and J lost 1; bases outside the gene matches: 3. The rearrangement joins TRBV7-9 to TRBJ1-2, with 11 bases that match TRBD1. This TCR was sampled from a human donor in a cohort sampled during active COVID-19. The sequenced sample consisted of peripheral blood. Written as DNA, the CDR3 is TGTGCCAGCAGCCCGGGACAGGGGGATAACTATGGCTACACCTTC. This codes for CASSPGQGDNYGYTF.